This record concerns one TCR beta chain sequence. It has no known antigen specificity. With a much larger clone just one base away, this may be a read error. Sequences SQVTM (CDR1) and ANQGSEA (CDR2) are obtained from the germline V gene. Counted from cysteine to phenylalanine, this CDR3 has 13 amino acids. The only DNA kept is the CDR3, 39 bases in frame from the first base. V is pared back by 3 bases and J by 1 base, with 9 bases lying between the germline termini. The sample comes from a study of blood T cells in healthy people across ages (dated by TCRdb to between 2014 and 2016). Study-wide context: In model experiments, template switching captured about one uniquely barcoded TCR beta cDNA molecule for every two T cells. To track age-related changes in TCR beta repertoire diversity, the study relied on deep sequencing normalized with unique cDNA molecular identifiers. Donors were grouped into four age groups: young (average 16 years), middle-aged (roughly 40), aged (around 60) and long-lived (82). Donors of different ages were randomly distributed across sequencing lanes to avoid experimental bias. Two additional independent replicas of 1 million unique cDNA reads from the same blood draw were analyzed for two donors (one aged 18 to 29 and one aged 80 or older). General findings and caveats noted by the study authors: There was a strong correlation between observed TCR beta diversity and the percentage of naive T cells measured by flow cytometry. Because profiling used bulk unsorted PBMCs, naive and antigen-experienced compartments could not be compared conclusively. Compared with the aged group, the long-lived group had more naive CD4+ T cells, fewer expanded clones and increased TCR diversity, suggesting age selection. As age increased, observed TCR beta diversity per million T cells dropped in a roughly linear way, and a significant reduction was already evident by age about 40. Total diversity estimates from one million sequenced T cells were considered lower bounds and underestimates. Donor CMV infection status was unknown, potentially confounding age-related changes in expanded clonotypes.

The donors were roughly 40 Caucasian individuals from Russia, aged roughly 6 to 90 years, who were systemically healthy. Each donor gave about 9.2 milliliters of peripheral blood, drawn into EDTA-treated Vacutainer tubes. Ficoll-Paque density-gradient centrifugation was used to isolate PBMCs, with at least 6.5 million per sample. Trizol reagent was used to extract total RNA from PBMCs, with at least 5.5 micrograms per sample. The percentages of naive CD45RAhigh/CD27high T cells were determined by flow cytometry on a PBMC aliquot from every donor. Library generation was performed with 5' RACE. A second roughly 6 to 12 cycle PCR used a sample-barcoded 5' primer and a J-beta primer mix. A template-switch 5' adaptor carrying 12 random nucleotides introduced a unique molecular identifier onto each TCR beta cDNA molecule. Each sample yielded at least 3 million CDR3-containing paired-end reads. First-strand cDNA was synthesized from all RNA with the Mint cDNA synthesis kit, primed by a TRBC-specific oligonucleotide. Following uracil-DNA glycosylase treatment, a first 18-cycle PCR with universal primers M1SS and BC2_uni_R was performed on all cDNA. The original pipeline was this. Normalization of each sample was performed by random selection of 1 million high-quality reads, each carrying a distinct molecular identifier. Reads with shared molecular identifiers were discarded instead of being binned into consensus sequences. MiTCR, set to a Q25 quality threshold and the strictest error-elimination algorithm, was used for CDR3 identification, clonotype clustering and error correction. A nonparametric unseen species model with Euler transformation was used to estimate lower-bound total TCR beta diversity. TCRdb handled the public reads itself, with Q25 trimming in fastp and clone calling in MiXCR, and kept productive beta chains. Rows are unified per CDR3 protein, each entry keeping the most common DNA and genes. The V and J calls were not made by the authors but by TCRdb's processing. This sample is represented by approximately 1,700,000 distinct CDR3 sequences; approximately 39% of them were singletons. The top ten clonotypes cover 23% of the sample.

The specimen was blood. The origin of this receptor is a human donor in good health. This receptor chain uses TRBV29-1 and TRBJ2-5; a tentative D call is TRBD1 (5 bases match). The DNA reads as follows: TGCAGCGTTGAGCGCAGGGTCCAAGAGACCCAGTACTTC. Translated, it reads CSVERRVQETQYF.